These T cell receptor beta chains were read from a single sample in a study of blood T cell repertoires in COVID-19. Clones were sequenced by immunoSEQ multiplex PCR, and TCRdb holds only the in-frame ones, with some missing. The table lists approximately 300,000 clones, approximately 90% of them singletons, with nearly 7% in the top ten. The sequencing input was peripheral blood. These receptors were taken from a woman aged 25 to 39 with COVID-19, enrolled during active disease. CDR3s include the opening cysteine and the closing phenylalanine or tryptophan. Each record gives: D gene, V gene, J gene, clone size, CDR3 DNA, CDR3 protein. A D gene is named only where the DNA matches it firmly. Not every row has a clone size; where given, it reads once, few, many or a size class.

-,TRBV3-1/TRBV3-2,TRBJ2-5,-,TGTGCCAGCTGCTTTTGGGCTAGCCGAGAAGAGACCCAGTACTTC,CASCFWASREETQYF
-,TRBV5-1,TRBJ2-6,once,TGCGCCAGCAGCACCACAGGGTCTGGGGCCAACGTCCTGACTTTC,CASSTTGSGANVLTF
-,TRBV7-2,TRBJ2-1,-,TGTGCCAGCAGCTTAGATAGGGGCAACTCCTACAATGAGCAGTTCTTC,CASSLDRGNSYNEQFF
-,TRBV11-2,TRBJ1-1,-,TGTGCCAGCAGGGCCCCGGGGAGGAACACTGAAGCTTTCTTT,CASRAPGRNTEAFF
TRBD1,TRBV28,TRBJ2-7,-,TGTGCCAGCAGCCTACCTACAGGGGGGCCCTACGAGCAGTACTTC,CASSLPTGGPYEQYF
TRBD1,TRBV11-2,TRBJ1-1,-,TGTGCCAGCAGCTCTAACAGGGGTGAAGCTTTCTTT,CASSSNRGEAFF
TRBD1,TRBV27,TRBJ1-5,-,TGTGCCAGCGCATTTACAGGGGGCGAGAATCAGCCCCAGCATTTT,CASAFTGGENQPQHF
TRBD1,TRBV9,TRBJ1-1,-,TGTGCCAGCAGCATAGGAGCCGGGACAGCTAACACTGAAGCTTTCTTT,CASSIGAGTANTEAFF
TRBD2,TRBV7-8,TRBJ2-3,-,TGTGCCAGCAGCACCGGACTAGCGGGAGCCCATTCCACAGATACGCAGTATTTT,CASSTGLAGAHSTDTQYF
-,TRBV6-5,TRBJ2-3,-,TGTGCCACCGGCGGGACCTTACATGATACGCAGTATTTT,CATGGTLHDTQYF
TRBD2,TRBV5-1,TRBJ2-6,-,TGCGCCAGCAGCTTGGAGGGCGGGAGGCCGTTCTCTGGGGCCAACGTCCTGACTTTC,CASSLEGGRPFSGANVLTF
-,TRBV16,TRBJ1-3,-,TGTGCCAGCAGCCCTGTGACTACACTCAACTCTGGAAACACCATATATTTT,CASSPVTTLNSGNTIYF
-,TRBV6-1,TRBJ2-2,once,TGTGCCAGCAGTGAAGCAGGGGGACTAAACACCGGGGAGCTGTTTTTT,CASSEAGGLNTGELFF
TRBD1,TRBV19,TRBJ2-7,-,TGTGCCAGTAGTGACCGGGACAGCGGCTACGAGCAGTACTTC,CASSDRDSGYEQYF
-,TRBV28,TRBJ1-4,-,TGTGCCAGCAGTTCCCCTGGGGGGTCCGCAACTAATGAAAAACTGTTTTTT,CASSSPGGSATNEKLFF
TRBD2,TRBV6-5,TRBJ2-1,once,TGTGCCAGCAGCCGGGGACTAGCGGACGATGAGCAGTTCTTC,CASSRGLADDEQFF
TRBD1,TRBV28,TRBJ1-2,-,TGTGCCAGCAGCCCATTCGACAGGGGGTTCTATGGCTACACCTTC,CASSPFDRGFYGYTF
TRBD1,TRBV7-2,TRBJ1-2,-,TGTGCCAGCAGCTTATACGGGACAGGGAACTATGGCTACACCTTC,CASSLYGTGNYGYTF
TRBD1,TRBV2,TRBJ2-7,-,TGTGCCAGCAACCCAGGACAGGCCTACGAGCAGTACTTC,CASNPGQAYEQYF
TRBD1,TRBV19,TRBJ1-1,-,TGTGCCAGTAGTCCCCTGGGTCTCAGGGGGAGAGCTGAAGCTTTCTTT,CASSPLGLRGRAEAFF
-,TRBV5-4,TRBJ2-2,-,TGTGCCAGCAGCTTGGGGGCGGGTAGGCTCACCGGGGAGCTGTTTTTT,CASSLGAGRLTGELFF
TRBD2,TRBV4-1,TRBJ2-1,-,TGCGCCAGCAGCCAATTAGGACTAGCGGGAGGGCCGAGAAATGAGCAGTTCTTC,CASSQLGLAGGPRNEQFF
TRBD1,TRBV30,TRBJ2-7,-,TGTGCCTGGAGTACGGGACAGAACTACGAGCAGTACTTC,CAWSTGQNYEQYF
-,TRBV7-8,TRBJ1-6,-,TGTGCCAGCAGCTGGGGGGGTCCAGTTAATAATTCACCCCTCCACTTT,CASSWGGPVNNSPLHF
TRBD2,TRBV28,TRBJ2-2,-,TGTGCCAGCAGTCCCCCCCTAGCGGGAGGGAACACCGGGGAGCTGTTTTTT,CASSPPLAGGNTGELFF
-,TRBV14,TRBJ2-1,-,TGTGCCAGCGGGACTCCCTACAATGAGCAGTTCTTC,CASGTPYNEQFF
TRBD1,TRBV29-1,TRBJ2-1,few,TGCAGCGTTCCCGGGACAGGGGTAGGTGAGCAGTTCTTC,CSVPGTGVGEQFF
TRBD1,TRBV27,TRBJ1-6,-,TGTGCCAGCAGTCTAACTTGGACAGGGGGCCCACCCCTCCACTTT,CASSLTWTGGPPLHF
-,TRBV18,TRBJ1-3,-,TGTGCCAGCTCAGAGGCAGATTACGACACCATATATTTT,CASSEADYDTIYF
TRBD1,TRBV28,TRBJ2-7,-,TGTGCCAGCAGTTTTTCGACCGGGACAGGGACCTACGAGCAGTACTTC,CASSFSTGTGTYEQYF
-,TRBV4-2,TRBJ2-7,-,TGTGCCAGCAGTGTCGACGGGATTGGGTCCTACGAGCAGTACTTC,CASSVDGIGSYEQYF
-,TRBV5-1,TRBJ1-1,-,TGCGCCAGCAGCTCCCGGGGGAACACTGAAGCTTTCTTT,CASSSRGNTEAFF
-,TRBV9,TRBJ2-7,-,TGTGCCAGCAGCGCGGGAAACGAGCAGTACTTC,CASSAGNEQYF
-,TRBV20-1,TRBJ2-7,-,TGCAGTGCTAGTGACCTCTCCTACGAGCAGTACTTC,CSASDLSYEQYF
TRBD2,TRBV6-5,TRBJ2-7,-,TGTGCCAGTTCCCCCGTCTCGGGGGGGTCCTACGAGCAGTACTTC,CASSPVSGGSYEQYF
-,TRBV5-8,TRBJ1-1,-,TGTGCCAGCAGCTTGGGGAGGGGACGCACTGAAGCTTTCTTT,CASSLGRGRTEAFF
-,TRBV28,TRBJ1-4,-,TGTGCCAGCAGTTCAGGACGGTGGAGGGGCGACGGTGAAAAACTGTTTTTT,CASSSGRWRGDGEKLFF
-,TRBV7-2,TRBJ2-7,-,TGTGCCAGCAGCTTGCTACAGGGTAGCGAGCAGTACTTC,CASSLLQGSEQYF
-,TRBV28,TRBJ1-5,-,TGTGCCAGCAGTTCCCTGGGGGGGGACATTATCCATCAGCCCCAGCATTTT,CASSSLGGDIIHQPQHF
TRBD2,TRBV5-1,TRBJ2-1,-,TGCGCCAGCAGCACCGGACTAGCGGAGAACAATGAGCAGTTCTTC,CASSTGLAENNEQFF
-,TRBV30,TRBJ2-7,-,TGTGCCTGGAGCATCGCCCGAGTCGAGCAGTACTTC,CAWSIARVEQYF
-,TRBV4-1,TRBJ2-5,-,TGCGCCAGCAGCCAAGTTGAGGGTAGTCCCGAGACCCAGTACTTC,CASSQVEGSPETQYF
TRBD2,TRBV7-2,TRBJ2-5,-,TGTGCCAGCAGCTTCCGAATAGCGGGAGAGGGAGTGGGAGAGACCCAGTACTTC,CASSFRIAGEGVGETQYF
-,TRBV4-3,TRBJ2-1,-,TGCGCCAGCAGTCCAAGATCAGACATTAGCTCCTACAATGAGCAGTTCTTC,CASSPRSDISSYNEQFF
TRBD1,TRBV10-2,TRBJ1-5,-,TGCGCCAGCAGTAAGACAGGGGGCAATCAGCCCCAGCATTTT,CASSKTGGNQPQHF
TRBD1,TRBV5-1,TRBJ2-7,-,TGCGCCAGCAGCCCAACGGTGGGACAGCACTACGAGCAGTACTTC,CASSPTVGQHYEQYF
-,TRBV24-1,TRBJ2-2,-,TGTGCCACCAGTGAAGGGGTCTACACCGGGGAGCTGTTTTTT,CATSEGVYTGELFF
-,TRBV4-2,TRBJ2-7,few,TGTGCCAGCAGCCAGAACCCGGGACATTCCTACGAGCAGTACTTC,CASSQNPGHSYEQYF